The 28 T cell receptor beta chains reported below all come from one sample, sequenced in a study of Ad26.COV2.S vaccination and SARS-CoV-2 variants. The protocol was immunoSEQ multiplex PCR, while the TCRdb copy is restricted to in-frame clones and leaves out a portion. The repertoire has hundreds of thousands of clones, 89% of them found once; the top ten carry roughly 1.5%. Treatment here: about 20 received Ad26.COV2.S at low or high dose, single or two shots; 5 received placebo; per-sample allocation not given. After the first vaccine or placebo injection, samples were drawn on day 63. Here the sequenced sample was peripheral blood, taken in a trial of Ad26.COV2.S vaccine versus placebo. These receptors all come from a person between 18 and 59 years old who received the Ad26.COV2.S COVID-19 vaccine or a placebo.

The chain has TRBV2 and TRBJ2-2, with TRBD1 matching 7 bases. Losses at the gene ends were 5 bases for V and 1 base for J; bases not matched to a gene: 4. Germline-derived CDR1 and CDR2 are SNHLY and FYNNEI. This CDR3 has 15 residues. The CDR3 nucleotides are TGTGCCAGCAGTATGGACAGGCGGAACACCGGGGAGCTGTTTTTT. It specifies CASSMDRRNTGELFF.

The CDR3 protein is CASSDATRAFQGTQYF. DNA of the CDR3: TGTGCCAGCAGTGACGCTACCCGGGCCTTCCAGGGGACCCAGTACTTC. The rearrangement joins TRBV25-1 to TRBJ2-5, with D possibly being TRBD1 (5 bases). The germline V gene has CDR1 MGHDK and CDR2 SYGVNS. This CDR3 spans 16 amino acids. V was clipped by 3 bases and J by 7 bases, with 21 bases between them.

In DNA form, the CDR3 reads TGTGCCAGCAGTTTAAGCAGGGGCTACGAGCAGTACTTC. It translates to CASSLSRGYEQYF. V usage is TRBV12-3 or TRBV12-4 and J usage is TRBJ2-7, with a tentative D call TRBD1 (6 bases). V dropped 2 bases and J dropped 3 bases, with 8 bases sitting between them. The CDR3 is 13 amino acids.

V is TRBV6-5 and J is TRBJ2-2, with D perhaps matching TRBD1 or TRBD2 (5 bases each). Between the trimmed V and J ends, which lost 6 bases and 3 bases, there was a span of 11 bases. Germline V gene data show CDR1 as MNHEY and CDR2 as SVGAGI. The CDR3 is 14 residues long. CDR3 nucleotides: TGTGCCAGCAGAACGGGGACGGACACCGGGGAGCTGTTTTTT. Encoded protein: CASRTGTDTGELFF.

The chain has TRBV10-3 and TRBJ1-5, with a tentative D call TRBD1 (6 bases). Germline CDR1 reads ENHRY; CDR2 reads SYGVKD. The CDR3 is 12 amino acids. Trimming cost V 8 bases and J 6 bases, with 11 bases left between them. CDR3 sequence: CAIGQGSQPQHF. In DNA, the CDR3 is TGTGCCATCGGCCAGGGGAGTCAGCCCCAGCATTTT.

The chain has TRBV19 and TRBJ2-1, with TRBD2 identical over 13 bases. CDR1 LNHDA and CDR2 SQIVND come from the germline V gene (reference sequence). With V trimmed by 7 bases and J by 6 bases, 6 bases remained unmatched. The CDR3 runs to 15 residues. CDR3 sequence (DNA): TGTGCCAGTAACCCTACTAGCGGGGGGGTCAATGAGCAGTTCTTC. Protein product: CASNPTSGGVNEQFF.

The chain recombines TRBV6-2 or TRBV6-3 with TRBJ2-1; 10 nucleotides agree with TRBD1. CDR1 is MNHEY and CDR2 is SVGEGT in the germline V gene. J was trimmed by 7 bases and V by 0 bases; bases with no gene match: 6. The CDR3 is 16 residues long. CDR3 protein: CASSYSPGQGFNEQFF. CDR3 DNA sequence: TGTGCCAGCAGTTACTCGCCGGGACAGGGGTTTAATGAGCAGTTCTTC.

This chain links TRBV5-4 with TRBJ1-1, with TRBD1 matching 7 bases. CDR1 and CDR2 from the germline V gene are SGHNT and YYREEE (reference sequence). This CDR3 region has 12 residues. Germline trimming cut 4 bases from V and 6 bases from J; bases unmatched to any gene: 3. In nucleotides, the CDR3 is TGTGCCAGCAGCGCGGGGACAGCTGAAGCTTTCTTT. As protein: CASSAGTAEAFF.

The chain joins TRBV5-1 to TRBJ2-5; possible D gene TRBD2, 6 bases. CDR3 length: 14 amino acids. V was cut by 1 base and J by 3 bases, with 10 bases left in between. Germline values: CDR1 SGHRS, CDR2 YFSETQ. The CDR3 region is CASSLFSGEETQYF. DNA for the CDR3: TGCGCCAGCAGCTTGTTTAGCGGAGAAGAGACCCAGTACTTC.

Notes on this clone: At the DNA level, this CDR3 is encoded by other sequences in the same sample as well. The CDR3 is CASSLGTGGTDTQYF. CDR3 sequence (DNA): TGTGCCAGCAGCTTAGGGACAGGGGGCACAGATACGCAGTATTTT. The J gene is TRBJ2-3, the V gene TRBV11-3, with 9 nucleotides matching TRBD1. Germline values: CDR1 SGHNT, CDR2 YENEEA. The CDR3 is made up of 15 amino acids. The junction had 0 bases not matched to a gene; V was cut back by 1 base and J by 1 base.

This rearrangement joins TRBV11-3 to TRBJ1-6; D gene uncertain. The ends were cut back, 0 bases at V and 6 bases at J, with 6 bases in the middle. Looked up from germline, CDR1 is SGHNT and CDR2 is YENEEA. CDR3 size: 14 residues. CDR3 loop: CASSLDSFNSPLHF. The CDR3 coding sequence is TGTGCCAGCAGCTTAGACAGTTTTAATTCACCCCTCCACTTT.

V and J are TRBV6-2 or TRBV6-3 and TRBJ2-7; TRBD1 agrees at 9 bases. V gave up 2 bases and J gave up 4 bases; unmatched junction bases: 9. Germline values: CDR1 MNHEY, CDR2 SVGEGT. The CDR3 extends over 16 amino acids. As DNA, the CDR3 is TGTGCCAGCAGTTACACGGACAGGGGCCAACTGTACGAGCAGTACTTC. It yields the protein CASSYTDRGQLYEQYF.

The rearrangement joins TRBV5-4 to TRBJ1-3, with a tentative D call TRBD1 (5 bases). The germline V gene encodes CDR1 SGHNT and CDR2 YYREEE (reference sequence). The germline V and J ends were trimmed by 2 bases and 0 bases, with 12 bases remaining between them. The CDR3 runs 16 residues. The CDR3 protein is CASSLMGRPSGNTIYF. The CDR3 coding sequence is TGTGCCAGCAGCTTAATGGGACGGCCCTCTGGAAACACCATATATTTT.

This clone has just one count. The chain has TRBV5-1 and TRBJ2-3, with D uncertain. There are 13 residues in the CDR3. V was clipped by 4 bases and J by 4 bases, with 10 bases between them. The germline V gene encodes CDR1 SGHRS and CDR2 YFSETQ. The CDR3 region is CASSLGRSDTQYF. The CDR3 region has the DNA TGCGCCAGCAGCCTCGGAAGGTCAGATACGCAGTATTTT.

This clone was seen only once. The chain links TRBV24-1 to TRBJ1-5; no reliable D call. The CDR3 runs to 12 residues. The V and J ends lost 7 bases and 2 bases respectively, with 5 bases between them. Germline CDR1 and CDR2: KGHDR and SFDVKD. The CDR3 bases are TGTGCCACCAGCGGGGGCAATCAGCCCCAGCATTTT. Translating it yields CATSGGNQPQHF.

CDR3 coding DNA: TGTGCCATCAGTGAACGACAGGGAGACGGCTACACCTTC. Protein: CAISERQGDGYTF. V usage is TRBV10-3 and J usage is TRBJ1-2; 7 nucleotides align to TRBD1. The J segment lost 8 bases and the V segment lost 3 bases, leaving 6 bases of the junction unmatched. Germline V gene data show CDR1 as ENHRY and CDR2 as SYGVKD. The CDR3 is made up of 13 amino acids.

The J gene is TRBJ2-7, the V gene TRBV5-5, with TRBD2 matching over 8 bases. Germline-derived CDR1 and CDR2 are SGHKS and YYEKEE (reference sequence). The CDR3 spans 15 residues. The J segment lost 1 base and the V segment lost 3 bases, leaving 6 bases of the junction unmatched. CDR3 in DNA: TGTGCCAGCAGCTCCCCCGGGGGGGGGTCCTACGAGCAGTACTTC. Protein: CASSSPGGGSYEQYF.

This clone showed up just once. The CDR3 DNA follows: TGTGCCAGCAGCTGGGACAGGGGAACCTATGGCTACACCTTC. Its translation is CASSWDRGTYGYTF. The chain joins TRBV5-6 to TRBJ1-2, with 10 positions matching TRBD1. The ends lost 3 bases at V and 4 bases at J; junction bases unmatched: 3. Germline V CDR1 and CDR2: SGHDT, YYEEEE. The CDR3 is 14 residues long.

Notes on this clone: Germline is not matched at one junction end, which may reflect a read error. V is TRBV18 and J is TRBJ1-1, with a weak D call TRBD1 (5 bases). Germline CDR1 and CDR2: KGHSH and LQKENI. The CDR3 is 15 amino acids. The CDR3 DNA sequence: TGTGCCAGCTCACCTACGTCGGCCCCGGGACCGCCAGCTCTCTTT. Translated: CASSPTSAPGPPALF.

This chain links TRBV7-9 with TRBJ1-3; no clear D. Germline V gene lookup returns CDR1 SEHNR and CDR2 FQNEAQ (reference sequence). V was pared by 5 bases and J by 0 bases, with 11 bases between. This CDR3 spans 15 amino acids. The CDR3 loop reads CASSLKPLSGNTIYF. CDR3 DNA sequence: TGTGCCAGCAGCCTGAAACCTCTCTCTGGAAACACCATATATTTT.

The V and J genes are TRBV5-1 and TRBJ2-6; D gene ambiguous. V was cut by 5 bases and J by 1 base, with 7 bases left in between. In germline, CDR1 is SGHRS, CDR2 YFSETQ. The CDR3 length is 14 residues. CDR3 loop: CASSGISGANVLTF. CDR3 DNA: TGCGCCAGCAGTGGGATTTCTGGGGCCAACGTCCTGACTTTC. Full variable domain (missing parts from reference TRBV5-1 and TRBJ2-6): KAGVTQTPRYLIKTRGQQVTLSCSPISGHRSVSWYQQTPGQGLQFLFEYFSETQRNKGNFPGRFSGRQFSNSRSEMNVSTLELGDSALYLCASSGISGANVLTFGAGSRLTVL.

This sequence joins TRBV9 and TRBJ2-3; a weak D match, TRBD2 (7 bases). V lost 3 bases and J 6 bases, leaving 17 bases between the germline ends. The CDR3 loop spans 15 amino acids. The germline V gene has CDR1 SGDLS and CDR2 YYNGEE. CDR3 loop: CASSAGGRIDDTQYF. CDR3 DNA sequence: TGTGCCAGCAGCGCCGGGGGGCGGATCGATGATACGCAGTATTTT.

For the CDR3, the DNA is TGTGCCAGCAGCGTGAGTCGGGGCAGCGAGCAGTACTTC. It encodes CASSVSRGSEQYF. V is TRBV6-5 and J is TRBJ2-7; D could derive from TRBD1 or TRBD2 (5 bases each). CDR1 and CDR2 (germline): MNHEY, SVGAGI. This CDR3 comprises 13 residues. V was pared by 6 bases and J by 6 bases, with 15 bases between.

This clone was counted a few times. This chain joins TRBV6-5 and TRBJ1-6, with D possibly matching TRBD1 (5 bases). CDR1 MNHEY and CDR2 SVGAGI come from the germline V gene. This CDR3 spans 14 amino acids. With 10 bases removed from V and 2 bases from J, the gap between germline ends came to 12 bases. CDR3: CATRGATYNSPLHF. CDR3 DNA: TGTGCCACCCGAGGGGCCACCTATAATTCACCCCTCCACTTT.

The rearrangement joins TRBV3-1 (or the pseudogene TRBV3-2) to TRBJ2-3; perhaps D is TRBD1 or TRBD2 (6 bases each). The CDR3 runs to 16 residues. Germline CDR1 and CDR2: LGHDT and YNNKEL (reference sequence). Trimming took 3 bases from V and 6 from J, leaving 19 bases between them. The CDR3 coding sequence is TGTGCCAGCAGCCATAAGGCGAGGGGGGTAGGGGATACGCAGTATTTT. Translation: CASSHKARGVGDTQYF.

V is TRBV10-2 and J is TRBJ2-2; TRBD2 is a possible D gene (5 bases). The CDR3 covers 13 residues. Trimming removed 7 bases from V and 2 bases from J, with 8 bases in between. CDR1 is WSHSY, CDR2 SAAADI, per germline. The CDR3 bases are TGCGCCAGCAAAGCGGCCAACACCGGGGAGCTGTTTTTT. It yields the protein CASKAANTGELFF.

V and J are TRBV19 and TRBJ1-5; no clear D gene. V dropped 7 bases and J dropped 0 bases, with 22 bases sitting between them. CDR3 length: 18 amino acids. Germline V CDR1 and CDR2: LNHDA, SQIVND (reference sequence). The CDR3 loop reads CASTRKGFSLDSNQPQHF. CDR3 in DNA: TGTGCCAGTACCCGCAAAGGTTTTTCTCTTGATAGCAATCAGCCCCAGCATTTT. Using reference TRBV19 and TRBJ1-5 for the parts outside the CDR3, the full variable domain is DGGITQSPKYLFRKEGQNVTLSCEQNLNHDAMYWYRQDPGQGLRLIYYSQIVNDFQKGDIAEGYSVSREKKESFPLTVTSAQKNPTAFYLCASTRKGFSLDSNQPQHFGDGTRLSIL.

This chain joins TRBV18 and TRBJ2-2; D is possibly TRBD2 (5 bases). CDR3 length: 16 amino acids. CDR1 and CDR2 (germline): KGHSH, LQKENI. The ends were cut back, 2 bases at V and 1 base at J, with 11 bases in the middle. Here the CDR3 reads CASSPNGGQNTGELFF. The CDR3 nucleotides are TGTGCCAGCTCACCAAATGGAGGCCAGAACACCGGGGAGCTGTTTTTT.